These 9 T cell receptor beta chains were all obtained from the same sample, sequenced in a study of T cells in women clearing cervical HPV infection. TCRdb keeps only in-frame clones here, not all; method: immunoSEQ multiplex PCR. The sample's table shows about 48,000 clones. Sequenced input: blood buffy coat. The receptors were gathered from a woman between 18 and 69 years old with a cervical HPV16 infection that either progressed to CIN3+ or cleared (not recorded which).

Of note for this clone: The read gets to within 3 residues of the CDR3 end, and the germline J gene fills in the rest. The rearrangement links TRBV10-1 to TRBJ2-7, with D tentatively TRBD1 (5 bases). This CDR3 spans 14 amino acids. Germline values: CDR1 WNHNN, CDR2 SYGVQD (reference sequence). Deletions cut 3 bases from V and 4 bases from J, with 13 bases between. CDR3 DNA (partial): TGCGCCAGCAGTGAATACAGGAGAACTTACGAG. This sequence encodes CASSEYRRTYE. The CDR3 in its entirety is CASSEYRRTYEQYF.

With respect to this clone: The read finishes 3 residues shy of the CDR3 end, and the germline J gene is used to complete it. The V and J genes are TRBV30 and TRBJ2-1, with D perhaps matching TRBD2 (5 bases). Trimming pared 3 bases from V and 9 bases from J, leaving 6 bases between. Looked up from germline, CDR1 is GTSNPN and CDR2 is SVGIG (reference sequence). This CDR3 has 10 residues. The DNA read from the CDR3 is TGTGCCTGGAGGAGGGTTGAG. Its protein product is CAWRRVE. The full CDR3 reads CAWRRVEQFF.

A note on this clone: The read ends 3 residues early relative to the CDR3; the germline J gene fills the gap. This chain connects TRBV5-1 to TRBJ2-1, with 9 bases fitting TRBD1. Trimming removed 1 base from V and 6 bases from J; junction bases left unmatched: 5. The CDR3 sequence is 15 residues long. Germline assignment: CDR1 SGHRS and CDR2 YFSETQ. The sequenced part of the CDR3 DNA is TGCGCCAGCAGCTTGTTAAGGACAGGGGTCAATGAG. Amino acids: CASSLLRTGVNE. The complete CDR3 sequence is CASSLLRTGVNEQFF.

Notes on this clone: Read coverage stops 3 residues before the CDR3 terminus; the germline J gene supplies the remainder. The V call is TRBV3-1 (or the pseudogene TRBV3-2), the J call TRBJ2-3; D gene ambiguous. Deletions cut 5 bases from V and 6 bases from J, with 6 bases between. CDR1 is LGHDT, CDR2 YNNKEL, per germline (reference sequence). This CDR3 has 11 amino acids. The CDR3 is CASSYGDTQYF. CDR3 DNA (partial): TGTGCCAGCAGCTACGGGGATACG.

As to this clone: The read stops 3 residues short of the end of the CDR3; the missing end is completed from the germline J gene. The gene calls are TRBV2 and TRBJ1-6; 8 positions match TRBD1. The germline V gene has CDR1 SNHLY and CDR2 FYNNEI. V was clipped by 5 bases and J by 10 bases; unmatched bases: 19. This CDR3 is 18 amino acids long. The sequenced CDR3 bases are TGTGCCAGCAGTCCTTCAGGAACAGGGGGAGGTTTCGGATCACCC. Its protein is CASSPSGTGGGFGSP. The full CDR3 protein reads CASSPSGTGGGFGSPLHF.

About this clone itself: The CDR3 is cut off 3 residues early in the read; its end comes from the germline J gene. The V gene is TRBV10-3, the J gene TRBJ1-5, with 7 positions matching TRBD1. Per germline, CDR1 ENHRY and CDR2 SYGVKD. This CDR3 is 15 amino acids long. V lost 0 bases and J lost 7; bases outside the gene matches: 6. CDR3 protein: CAISESVGGRQPQHF. Partial CDR3 DNA: TGTGCCATCAGTGAGTCGGTAGGGGGCCGGCAGCCC.

On this clone itself: The sequence runs out 3 residues before the end of the CDR3; the remainder is reconstructed from the germline J gene. The chain recombines TRBV2 with TRBJ2-7, with TRBD2 as a possible D gene (5 bases). Germline CDR1 is SNHLY and CDR2 is FYNNEI. The CDR3 has 13 residues. The V end was cut by 10 bases, the J end by 1 base, with 14 bases between. The sequenced part of the CDR3 DNA is TGTGCCACCACAAGCGGCTCTTCCTACGAG. This gives the protein CATTSGSSYE. The CDR3 as a whole reads CATTSGSSYEQYF.

Remarks on this clone: From the germline J gene comes the end of the CDR3, since the read stops 3 residues before it. This chain connects TRBV28 to TRBJ1-1; D gene uncertain. Trimming removed 4 bases at V and 4 bases at J, with 13 bases between. This CDR3 has 14 amino acids. Germline CDR1 MDHEN, CDR2 SYDVKM. CDR3 region: CASSSQVRGTEAFF. The DNA read from the CDR3 is TGTGCCAGCAGTTCCCAGGTTCGGGGCACTGAA. The whole variable domain, filled in from reference TRBV28 and TRBJ1-1, reads DVKVTQSSRYLVKRTGEKVFLECVQDMDHENMFWYRQDPGLGLRLIYFSYDVKMKEKGDIPEGYSVSREKKERFSLILESASTNQTSMYLCASSSQVRGTEAFFGQGTRLTVV.

About this clone: The sequence runs out 3 residues before the end of the CDR3; the remainder is reconstructed from the germline J gene. The rearrangement links TRBV7-9 to TRBJ1-1, with a tentative D call TRBD1 (5 bases). The CDR3 length is 13 residues. Germline V gene lookup returns CDR1 SEHNR and CDR2 FQNEAQ (reference sequence). CDR3 sequence reads: CAISPGLDSGAFF. The sequenced CDR3 bases are TGTGCCATCTCCCCAGGACTAGACAGCGGG.